This T cell receptor (beta chain) emerged from a study of blood T cells in healthy people across ages. The overall study: When template switching was applied, about one barcoded beta molecule was captured per two T cells.

This clonotype was found many times. The antigen is not known. The sample providers were healthy Caucasian people from Russia, aged roughly 6 to 95. Germline V gene data show CDR1 as DFQATT and CDR2 as SNEGSKA (reference sequence). V dropped 0 bases and J dropped 4 bases, with 12 bases sitting between them. The CDR3 covers 14 residues. With a J-beta primer mix and a sample-barcoded 5' primer, a second PCR ran about 7 to 12 cycles. Tagging of each cDNA molecule was performed by a template-switch adaptor with 12 random nucleotides. Each CDR3 protein gets one entry after TCRdb re-called the 5' RACE reads with MiXCR. Altogether roughly 1.9 million distinct CDR3 sequences are present, about 39% being singletons, with the ten largest covering more than 20%. Study-level results: Changes in expanded clonotypes were possibly confounded, as the CMV status of donors was unknown.

This TCR came from a human donor in good health. Input material: blood. This chain links TRBV20-1 with TRBJ2-5; TRBD2 might be the D (6 bases). This CDR3 is CSARDRRGRETQYF. The CDR3 DNA follows: TGCAGTGCTAGAGATAGGAGGGGACGAGAGACCCAGTACTTC.